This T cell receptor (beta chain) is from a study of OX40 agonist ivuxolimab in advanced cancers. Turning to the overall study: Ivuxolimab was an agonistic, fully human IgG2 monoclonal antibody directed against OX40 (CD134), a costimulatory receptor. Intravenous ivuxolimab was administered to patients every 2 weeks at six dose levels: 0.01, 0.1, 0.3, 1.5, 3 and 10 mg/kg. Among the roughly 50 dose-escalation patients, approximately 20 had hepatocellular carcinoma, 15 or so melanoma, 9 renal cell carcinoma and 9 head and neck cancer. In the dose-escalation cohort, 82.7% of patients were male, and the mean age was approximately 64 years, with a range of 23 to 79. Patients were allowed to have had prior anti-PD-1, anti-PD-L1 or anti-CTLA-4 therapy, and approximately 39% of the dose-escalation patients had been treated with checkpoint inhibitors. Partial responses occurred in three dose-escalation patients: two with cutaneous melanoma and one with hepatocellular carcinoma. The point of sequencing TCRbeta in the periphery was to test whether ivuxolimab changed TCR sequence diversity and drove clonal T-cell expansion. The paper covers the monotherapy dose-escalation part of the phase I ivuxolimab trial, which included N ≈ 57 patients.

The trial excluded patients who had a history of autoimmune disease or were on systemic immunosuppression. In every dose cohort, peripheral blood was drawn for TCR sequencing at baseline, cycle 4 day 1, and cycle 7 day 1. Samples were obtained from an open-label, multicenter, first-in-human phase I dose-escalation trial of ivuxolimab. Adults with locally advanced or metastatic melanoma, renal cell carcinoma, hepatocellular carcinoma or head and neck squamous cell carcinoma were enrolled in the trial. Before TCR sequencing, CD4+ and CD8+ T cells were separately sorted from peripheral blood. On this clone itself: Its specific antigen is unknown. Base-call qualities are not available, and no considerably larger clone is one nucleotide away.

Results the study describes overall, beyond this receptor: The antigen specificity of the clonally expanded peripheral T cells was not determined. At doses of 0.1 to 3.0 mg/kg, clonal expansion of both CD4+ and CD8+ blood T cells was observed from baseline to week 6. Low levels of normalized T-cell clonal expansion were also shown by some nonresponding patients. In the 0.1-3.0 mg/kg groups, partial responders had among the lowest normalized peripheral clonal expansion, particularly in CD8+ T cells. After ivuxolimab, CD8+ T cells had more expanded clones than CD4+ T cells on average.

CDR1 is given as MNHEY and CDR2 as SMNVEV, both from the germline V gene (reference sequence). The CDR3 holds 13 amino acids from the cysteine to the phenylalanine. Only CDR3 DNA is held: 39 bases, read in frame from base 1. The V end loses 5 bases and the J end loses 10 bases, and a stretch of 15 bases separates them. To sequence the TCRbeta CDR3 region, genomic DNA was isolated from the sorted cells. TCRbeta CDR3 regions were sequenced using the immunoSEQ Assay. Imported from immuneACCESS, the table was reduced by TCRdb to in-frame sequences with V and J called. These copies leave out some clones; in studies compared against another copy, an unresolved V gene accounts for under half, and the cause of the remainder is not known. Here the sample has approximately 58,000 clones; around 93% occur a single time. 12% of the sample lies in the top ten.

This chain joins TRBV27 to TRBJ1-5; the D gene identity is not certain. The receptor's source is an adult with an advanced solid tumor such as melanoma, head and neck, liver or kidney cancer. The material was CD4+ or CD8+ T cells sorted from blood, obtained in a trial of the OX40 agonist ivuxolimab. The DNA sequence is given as TGTGCCAGCAGTCCCTTCCCAAATGGACCCCAGCATTTT. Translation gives CASSPFPNGPQHF.